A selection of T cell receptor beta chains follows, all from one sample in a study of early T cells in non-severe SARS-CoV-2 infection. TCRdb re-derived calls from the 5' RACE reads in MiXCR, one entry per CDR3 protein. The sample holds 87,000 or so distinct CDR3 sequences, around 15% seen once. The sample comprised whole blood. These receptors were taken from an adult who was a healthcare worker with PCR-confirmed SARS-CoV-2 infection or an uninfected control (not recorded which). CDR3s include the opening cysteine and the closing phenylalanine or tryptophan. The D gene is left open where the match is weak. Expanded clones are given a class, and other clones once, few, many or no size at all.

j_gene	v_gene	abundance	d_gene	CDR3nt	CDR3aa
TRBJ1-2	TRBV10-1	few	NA	TGCGCCAGCAGTGGAGGGAACGACTATGGCTACACCTTC	CASSGGNDYGYTF
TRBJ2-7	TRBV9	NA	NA	TGTGCCAGCAGCGGACAGGTCCTCCCCTACGAGCAGTACTTC	CASSGQVLPYEQYF
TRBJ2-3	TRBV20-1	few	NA	TGCAGTGCTCCCGGGGGAGCAGATACGCAGTATTTT	CSAPGGADTQYF
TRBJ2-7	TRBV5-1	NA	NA	TGCGCCAGCAGCGCGGACAGTAGGTCCTACGAGCAGTACTTC	CASSADSRSYEQYF
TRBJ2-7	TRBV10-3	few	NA	TGTGCCATCAGTGGCTCCCCCCGGGGCGCGGTGGGAGAGCAGTACTTC	CAISGSPRGAVGEQYF
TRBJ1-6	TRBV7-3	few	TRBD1	TGTGCCAGCAGCCTATCGACAGGGAGGAACTATAATTCACCCCTCCACTTT	CASSLSTGRNYNSPLHF
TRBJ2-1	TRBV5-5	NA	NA	TGTGCCAGCAGCTTGAACAGTGTTATATCTGAGCAGTTCTTC	CASSLNSVISEQFF
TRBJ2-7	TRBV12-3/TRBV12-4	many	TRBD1	TGTGCCAGCAGTACGGGACAGTACTACGAGCAGTACTTC	CASSTGQYYEQYF
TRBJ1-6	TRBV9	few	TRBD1	TGTGCCAGCAGCGTAGCTTCGGGACAGGGCGTTTCACCCCTCCACTTT	CASSVASGQGVSPLHF
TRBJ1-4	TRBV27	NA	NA	TGTGCCAGCAGTTTTCTTGGGCAAACTAATGAAAAACTGTTTTTT	CASSFLGQTNEKLFF
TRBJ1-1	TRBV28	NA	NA	TGTGCCAGCAGCACTGACATCCGTCGGGCTTTCTTT	CASSTDIRRAFF
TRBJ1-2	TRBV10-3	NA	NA	TGTGCCATCAATTCGCCAGCAAACTATGGCTACACCTTC	CAINSPANYGYTF
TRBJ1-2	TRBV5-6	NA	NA	TGTGCCAGCAGCTTCACAGGGCGCTATAGCTACACCTTC	CASSFTGRYSYTF
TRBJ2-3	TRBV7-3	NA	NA	TGTGCCAGCAGCTTAAGTAACGAGGGAACAGATACGCAGTATTTT	CASSLSNEGTDTQYF
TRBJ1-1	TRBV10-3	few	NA	TGTGCCATCAGTGCAGGGTCGAACACTGAAGCTTTCTTT	CAISAGSNTEAFF
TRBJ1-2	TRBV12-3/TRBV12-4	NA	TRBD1	TGTGCCAGCAGTCCCCGGACAGGGGGGGACGATGGCTACACCTTC	CASSPRTGGDDGYTF
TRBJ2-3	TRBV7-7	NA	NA	TGTGCTAGCAGCCTAGGGATCCACACAGATACGCAGTATTTT	CASSLGIHTDTQYF
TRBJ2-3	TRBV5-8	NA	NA	TGTGCCAGCAGCCTCAGGGGGAGGACAGATACGCAGTATTTT	CASSLRGRTDTQYF
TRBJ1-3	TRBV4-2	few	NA	TGTGCCAGCAGCCAAGGCGCGGGCTCTGGAAACACCATATATTTT	CASSQGAGSGNTIYF
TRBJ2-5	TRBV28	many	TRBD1	TGTGCCAGCAGTTCTTCCGACAGGGAAGAGACCCAGTACTTC	CASSSSDREETQYF
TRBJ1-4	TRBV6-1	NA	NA	TGTGCCAGCAGTGATGCGTCAGCCGCCACGAAAAAACTGTTTTTT	CASSDASAATKKLFF
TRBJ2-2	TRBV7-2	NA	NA	TGTGCCAGCAGCTTTCGGGCCCTAGGGGCCGGGGAGCTGTTTTTT	CASSFRALGAGELFF
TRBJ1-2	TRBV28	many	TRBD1	TGTGCCAGCAGTCCCGGGACAGGTCATTCACACTATGGCTACACCTTC	CASSPGTGHSHYGYTF
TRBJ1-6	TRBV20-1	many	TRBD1	TGCAGTGCTCAAGACAGGGGTCATTCACCCCTCCACTTT	CSAQDRGHSPLHF
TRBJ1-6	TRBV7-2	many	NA	TGTGCCAGCAGCTTGGCGACGGGAGGCTCCTATAATTCACCCCTCCACTTT	CASSLATGGSYNSPLHF
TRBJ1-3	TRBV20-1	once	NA	TGCAGTGCTTCCAACCCTGCAAGCTCTGGAAACACCATATATTTT	CSASNPASSGNTIYF
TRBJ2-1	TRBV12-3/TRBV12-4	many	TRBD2	TGTGCCAGCAGTTTAGGGGGGACTAGCGGAAGCAATGAGCAGTTCTTC	CASSLGGTSGSNEQFF
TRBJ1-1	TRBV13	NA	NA	TGTGCCAGCAGCTCGACTAACCCGGGGGACGAAGCTTTCTTT	CASSSTNPGDEAFF
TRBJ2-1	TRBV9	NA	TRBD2	TGTGCCAGCAGCGTAGAAAGCGGGGGGCTCTCCTACAATGAGCAGTTCTTC	CASSVESGGLSYNEQFF
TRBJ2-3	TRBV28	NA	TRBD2	TGTGCCAGCAGTTTATGGAGGGGGACTAGCGGCACAGATACGCAGTATTTT	CASSLWRGTSGTDTQYF
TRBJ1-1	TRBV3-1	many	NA	TGTGCCAGCAGCTTGTCACTGAACACTGAAGCTTTCTTT	CASSLSLNTEAFF
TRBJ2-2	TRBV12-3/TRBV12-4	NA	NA	TGTGCCAGCAGACTCCGGCAGGGCGGGGAGCTGTTTTTT	CASRLRQGGELFF
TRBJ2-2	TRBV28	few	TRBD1	TGTGCCAGCAGATACGCCGGGACAGGGTGGACCGGGGAGCTGTTTTTT	CASRYAGTGWTGELFF
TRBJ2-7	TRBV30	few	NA	TGTGCCTGGAGTCCATCGAGATTGTCCTACGAGCAGTACTTC	CAWSPSRLSYEQYF
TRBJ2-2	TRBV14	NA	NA	TGTGCCAGCAGCCAAGGAAACAGGGAGAACACCGGGGAGCTGTTTTTT	CASSQGNRENTGELFF
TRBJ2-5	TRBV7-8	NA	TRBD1	TGTGCCAGCAGCCGGGGGACAGGGAAACAAGAGACCCAGTACTTC	CASSRGTGKQETQYF
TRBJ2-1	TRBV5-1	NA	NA	TGCGCCAGCAGCCTGGGGGACTCGGCCTACAATGAGCAGTTCTTC	CASSLGDSAYNEQFF
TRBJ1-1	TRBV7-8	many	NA	TGTGCCACTGCGAGACGGTTTAACACTGAAGCTTTCTTT	CATARRFNTEAFF
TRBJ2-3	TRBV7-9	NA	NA	TGTGCCAGCAGCCTGAGGGTGGGAAAAGGAGATACGCAGTATTTT	CASSLRVGKGDTQYF
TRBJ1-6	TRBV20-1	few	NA	TGCAGTGCTAGAGCTTCAGGGAGTTCACCCCTCCACTTT	CSARASGSSPLHF
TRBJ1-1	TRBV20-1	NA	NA	TGCAGTGCTAGCGAGGCGGGACGGACGAACACTGAAGCTTTCTTT	CSASEAGRTNTEAFF
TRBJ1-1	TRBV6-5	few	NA	TGTGCCAGCAAACCCCTCGCAGGTGAAGCTTTCTTT	CASKPLAGEAFF
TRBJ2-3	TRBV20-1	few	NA	TGCAGTGCTAGTTTCGGGGGGCCAGATACGCAGTATTTT	CSASFGGPDTQYF
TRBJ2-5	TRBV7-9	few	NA	TGTGCCAGCAGCTTCCGGGGGGCCGAGCCCCAAGAGACCCAGTACTTC	CASSFRGAEPQETQYF
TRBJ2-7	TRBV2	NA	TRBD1	TGTGCCGGAGGGACAGGGACCTACGAGCAGTACTTC	CAGGTGTYEQYF
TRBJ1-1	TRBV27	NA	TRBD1	TGTGCCAGCAGCTGGGGACAGGGGGCTCACATGAACACTGAAGCTTTCTTT	CASSWGQGAHMNTEAFF
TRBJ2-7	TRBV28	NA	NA	TGTGCCAGCAGGAGGGGGTTTGTCTACGAGCAGTACTTC	CASRRGFVYEQYF
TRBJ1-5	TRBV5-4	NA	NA	TGTGCCACCGCAATGGGAGTGGGTCGCAATCAGCCCCAGCATTTT	CATAMGVGRNQPQHF
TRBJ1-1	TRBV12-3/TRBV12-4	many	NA	TGTGCCACGCTACCGAGTAGGAACACTGAAGCTTTCTTT	CATLPSRNTEAFF